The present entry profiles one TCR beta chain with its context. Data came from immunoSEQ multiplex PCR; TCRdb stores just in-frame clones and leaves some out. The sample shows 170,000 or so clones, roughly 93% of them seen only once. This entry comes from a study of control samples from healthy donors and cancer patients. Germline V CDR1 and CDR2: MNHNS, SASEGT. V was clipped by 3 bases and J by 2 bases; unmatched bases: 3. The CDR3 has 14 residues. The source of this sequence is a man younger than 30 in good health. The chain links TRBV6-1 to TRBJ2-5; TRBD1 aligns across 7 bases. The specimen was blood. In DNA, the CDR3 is TGTGCCAGCAGTGACAACAGGGGTCAAGAGACCCAGTACTTC. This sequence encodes CASSDNRGQETQYF.